This TCR beta chain was documented in a study of T-cell reconstitution after alpha-beta-depleted transplantation in children. Study-level findings and limits: Surviving recipient T cells and thymic progenitors accounted for the high day-60 TCRbeta diversity observed in some patients. Where alpha-beta T cells came from about two months after transplant was reportedly several hundred expanded graft clones. Newly generated T cells supplied most T-cell counts and diversity one year post-transplant.

Unique molecular identifiers were built into the TCRbeta library. TCRdb recomputed calls from the PCR reads with MiXCR, one row per CDR3 protein. The sample shows 500,000 to 750,000 distinct CDR3 sequences, 25% to 30% of them seen only once. V lost 7 bases, J lost 4 bases, and 8 bases stayed unmatched. This CDR3 region has 14 residues. Germline V gives CDR1 SGHRS, CDR2 YFSETQ. This clonotype was picked up a small number of times. What it recognizes is unknown. This TCR was sampled from a boy less than two years old with Wiskott-Aldrich syndrome, due to receive a stem cell transplant. This chain joins TRBV5-1 and TRBJ2-3, with 8 bases that match TRBD2. The sample consisted of PBMCs, taken before TCRalphabeta/CD19-depleted stem cell transplant. The CDR3 DNA reads TGCGCCAGCCAACGAGCGGGAGTCGCAGATACGCAGTATTTT. Protein: CASQRAGVADTQYF. The variable domain in full, with the rest retrieved from reference TRBV5-1 and TRBJ2-3, is KAGVTQTPRYLIKTRGQQVTLSCSPISGHRSVSWYQQTPGQGLQFLFEYFSETQRNKGNFPGRFSGRQFSNSRSEMNVSTLELGDSALYLCASQRAGVADTQYFGPGTRLTVL.